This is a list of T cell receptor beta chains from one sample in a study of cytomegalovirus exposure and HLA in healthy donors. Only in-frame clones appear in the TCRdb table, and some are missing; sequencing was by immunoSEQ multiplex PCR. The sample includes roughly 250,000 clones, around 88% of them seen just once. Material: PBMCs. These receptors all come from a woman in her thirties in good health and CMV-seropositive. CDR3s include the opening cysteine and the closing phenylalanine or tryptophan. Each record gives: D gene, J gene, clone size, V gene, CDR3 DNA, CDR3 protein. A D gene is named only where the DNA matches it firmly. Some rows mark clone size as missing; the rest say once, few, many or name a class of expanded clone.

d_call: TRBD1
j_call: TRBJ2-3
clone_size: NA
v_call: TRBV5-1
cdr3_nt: TGCGCCAGCAGCTTCGGGACAGGGGGTGAGACAGATACGCAGTATTTT
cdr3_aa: CASSFGTGGETDTQYF

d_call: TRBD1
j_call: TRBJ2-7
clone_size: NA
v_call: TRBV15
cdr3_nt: TGTGCCACCAGCAGACCGAGACAGGGCTGGTACGAGCAGTACTTC
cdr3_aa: CATSRPRQGWYEQYF

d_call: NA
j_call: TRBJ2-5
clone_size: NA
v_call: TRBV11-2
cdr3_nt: TGTGCCAGCAGCTGGGGCAGGGAGACCCAGTACTTC
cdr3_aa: CASSWGRETQYF

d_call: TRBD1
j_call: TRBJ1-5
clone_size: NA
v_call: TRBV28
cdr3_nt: TGTGCCAGCTTGCGACAGGGCGGCCAGCCCCAGCATTTT
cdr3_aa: CASLRQGGQPQHF

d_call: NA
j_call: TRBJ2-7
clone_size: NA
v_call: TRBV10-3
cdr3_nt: TGTGCCATCAGTCCAGGGGCGTTAGCCTACGAGCAGTACTTC
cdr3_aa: CAISPGALAYEQYF

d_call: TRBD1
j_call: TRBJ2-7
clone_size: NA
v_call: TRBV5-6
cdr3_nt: TGTGCCAGCAGCTCGACCCGACAGGGGGCGCGGGAGCAGTACTTC
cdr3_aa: CASSSTRQGAREQYF

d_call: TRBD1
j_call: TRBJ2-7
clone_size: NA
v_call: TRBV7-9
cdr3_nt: TGTGCCAGCAGCCCAATATCCGGGACAGGGTTTTACGAGCAGTACTTC
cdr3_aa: CASSPISGTGFYEQYF

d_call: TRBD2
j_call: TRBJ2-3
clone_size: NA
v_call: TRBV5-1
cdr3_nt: TGCGCCAGCAGCTGGGGACTAGCGGGAGAACGGGATACGCAGTATTTT
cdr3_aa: CASSWGLAGERDTQYF

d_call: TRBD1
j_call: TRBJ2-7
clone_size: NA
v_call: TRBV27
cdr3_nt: TGTGCCAGCAGTTGGGACAGGAGCTCCTACGAGCAGTACTTC
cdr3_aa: CASSWDRSSYEQYF

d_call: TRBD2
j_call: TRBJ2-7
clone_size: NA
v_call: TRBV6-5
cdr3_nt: TGTGCCACCAATCGTCAGGGACTAGCAAGCGAGCAGTACTTC
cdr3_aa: CATNRQGLASEQYF

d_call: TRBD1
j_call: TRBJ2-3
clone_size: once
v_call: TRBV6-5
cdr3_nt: TGTGCCAGCTCCGCGGTCTTAGGACAGGCCTTTTTT
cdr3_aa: CASSAVLGQAFF

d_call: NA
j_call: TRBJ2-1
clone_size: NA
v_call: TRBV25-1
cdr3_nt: TGTGCCGTGGGCGACGCGAATGAGCAGTTCTTC
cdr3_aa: CAVGDANEQFF

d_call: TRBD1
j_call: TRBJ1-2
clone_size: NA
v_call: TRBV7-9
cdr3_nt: TGTGCCAGCAGCTCAGACAGGGATGGCTACACCTTC
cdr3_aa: CASSSDRDGYTF

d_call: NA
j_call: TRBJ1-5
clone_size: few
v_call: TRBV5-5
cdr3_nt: TGTGCCAGCAGCTTGGGAGATGAGCCAGGGATGATCCAGCCCCAGCATTTT
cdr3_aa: CASSLGDEPGMIQPQHF

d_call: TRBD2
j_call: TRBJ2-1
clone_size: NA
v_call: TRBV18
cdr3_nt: TGTGCCAGCTCACCAGGAGCGGGAGGGCCATTCAATGAGCAGTTCTTC
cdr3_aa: CASSPGAGGPFNEQFF

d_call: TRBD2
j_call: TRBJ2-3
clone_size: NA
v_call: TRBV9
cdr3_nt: TGTGCCAGCAGCGTAGTGGGTAGCGGGAGCACAGATACGCAGTATTTT
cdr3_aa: CASSVVGSGSTDTQYF

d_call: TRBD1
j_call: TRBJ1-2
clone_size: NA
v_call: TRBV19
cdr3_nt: TGTGCCAGTAGTTTAACAGGGGGCGCTGGCTACACCTTC
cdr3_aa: CASSLTGGAGYTF

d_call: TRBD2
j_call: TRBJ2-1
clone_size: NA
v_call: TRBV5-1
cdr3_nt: TGCGCCAGCAGCTTGATACTAGCGGGCTCCTACAATGAGCAGTTCTTC
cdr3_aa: CASSLILAGSYNEQFF

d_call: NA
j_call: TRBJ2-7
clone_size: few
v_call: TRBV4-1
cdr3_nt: TGCGCCAGCAGCCAAGAGAGCTTGTACGGCTACGAGCAGTACTTC
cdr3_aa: CASSQESLYGYEQYF

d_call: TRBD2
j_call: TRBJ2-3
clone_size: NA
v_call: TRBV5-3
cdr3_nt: TGTGCCAGGGCCCCCCTAGCGGGAGGGTCAGATACGCAGTATTTT
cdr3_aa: CARAPLAGGSDTQYF

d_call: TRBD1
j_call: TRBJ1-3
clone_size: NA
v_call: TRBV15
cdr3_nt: TGTGCCACCAGCAGAGCAACAGGGGTTGACACCATATATTTT
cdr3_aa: CATSRATGVDTIYF

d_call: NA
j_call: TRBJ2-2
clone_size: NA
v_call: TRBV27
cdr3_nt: TGTGCCAGCAGCCGAGTTACGAACACCGGGGAGCTGTTTTTT
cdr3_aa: CASSRVTNTGELFF

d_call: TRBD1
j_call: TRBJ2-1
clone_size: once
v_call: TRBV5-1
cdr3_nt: TGCGCCAGCAGCTTGACAGGGGATAGTACCGATGAGCAGTTCTTC
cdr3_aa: CASSLTGDSTDEQFF

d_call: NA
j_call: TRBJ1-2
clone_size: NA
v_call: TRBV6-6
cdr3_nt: TGTGCCAGCAGTACCTCGACAAGAGGGGGCTATGGCTACACCTTC
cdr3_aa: CASSTSTRGGYGYTF

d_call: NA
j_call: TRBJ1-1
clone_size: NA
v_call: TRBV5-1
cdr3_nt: TGCGCCAGCAGCTTGGGACAGGCGAACACTGAAGCTTTCTTT
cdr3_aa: CASSLGQANTEAFF

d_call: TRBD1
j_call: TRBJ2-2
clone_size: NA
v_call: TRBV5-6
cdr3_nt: TGTGCCAGCAGCTTGGGGGACAGGGACACCGGGGAGCTGTTTTTT
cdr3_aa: CASSLGDRDTGELFF

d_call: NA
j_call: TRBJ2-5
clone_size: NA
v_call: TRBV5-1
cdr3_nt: TGCGCCAGCAGGAAGCCGGGTCAGGGTGAGACCCAGTACTTC
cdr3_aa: CASRKPGQGETQYF

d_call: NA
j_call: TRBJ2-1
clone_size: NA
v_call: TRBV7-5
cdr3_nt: TGTGCCAGAAGCTTATGGACTAGCGGGAACAATGAGCAGTTCTTC
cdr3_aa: CARSLWTSGNNEQFF

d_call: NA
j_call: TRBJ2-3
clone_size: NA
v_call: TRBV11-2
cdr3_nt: TGTGCCAGCAGCTTCGGAGTAGGCGATACGCAGTATTTT
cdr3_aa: CASSFGVGDTQYF

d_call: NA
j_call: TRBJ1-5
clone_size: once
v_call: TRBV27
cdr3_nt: TGTGCCAGCAGTTTTTGGGGAGGGGATCAGCCCCAGCATTTT
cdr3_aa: CASSFWGGDQPQHF

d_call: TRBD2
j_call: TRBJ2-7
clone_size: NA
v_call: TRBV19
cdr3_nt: TGTGCCAGTAGTAAACTGGGGACTAGCGCCTACGAGCAGTACTTC
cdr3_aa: CASSKLGTSAYEQYF

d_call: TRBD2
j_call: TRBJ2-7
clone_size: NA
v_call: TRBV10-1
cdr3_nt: TGCGCCAGCAGTGCGGGCGGGAGGGAAAACGAGCAGTACTTC
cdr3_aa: CASSAGGRENEQYF

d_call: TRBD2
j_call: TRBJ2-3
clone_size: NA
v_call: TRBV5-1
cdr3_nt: TGCGCCAGCAGCTTGGGACTAGCGGTATCTGTGCGTAACACAGATACGCAGTATTTT
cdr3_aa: CASSLGLAVSVRNTDTQYF

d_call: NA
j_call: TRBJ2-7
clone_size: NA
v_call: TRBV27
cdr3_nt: TGTGCCAGCAGTTTTATCGGGACCTACGAGCAGTACTTC
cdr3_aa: CASSFIGTYEQYF

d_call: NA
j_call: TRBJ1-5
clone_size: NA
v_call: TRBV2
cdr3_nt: TGTGCCAGCACGGAGGAAAGGAATAGCAATCAGCCCCAGCATTTT
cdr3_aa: CASTEERNSNQPQHF

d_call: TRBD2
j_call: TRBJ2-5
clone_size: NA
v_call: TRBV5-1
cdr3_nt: TGCGCCAGCAGCCCCCCACTAGCGGACCAAGAGACCCAGTACTTC
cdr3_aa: CASSPPLADQETQYF

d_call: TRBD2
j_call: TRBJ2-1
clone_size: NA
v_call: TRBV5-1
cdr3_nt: TGCGCCAGCAGTTTAGCGGGAGGTGAGCAGTTCTTC
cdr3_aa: CASSLAGGEQFF

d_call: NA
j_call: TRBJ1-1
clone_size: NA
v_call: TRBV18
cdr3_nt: TGTGCCAGCTCACCCCCGGGAGGGGCGCGCACTGAAGCTTTCTTT
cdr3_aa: CASSPPGGARTEAFF

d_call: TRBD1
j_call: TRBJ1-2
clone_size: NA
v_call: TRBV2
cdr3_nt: TGTGCCAGCAGTGACGGGCACAGGGGCCCTCGGGACTATGGCTACACCTTC
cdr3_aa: CASSDGHRGPRDYGYTF

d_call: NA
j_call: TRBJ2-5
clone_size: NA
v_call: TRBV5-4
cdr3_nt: TGTGCCAGCAGCTTGGGGCAGGGAGGTCAGACCCAGTACTTC
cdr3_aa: CASSLGQGGQTQYF

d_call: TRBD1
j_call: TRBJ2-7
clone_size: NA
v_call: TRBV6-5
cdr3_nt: TGTGCCAGCAGTTTATTACAGGGGAGAGGCGAGCAGTACTTC
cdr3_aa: CASSLLQGRGEQYF

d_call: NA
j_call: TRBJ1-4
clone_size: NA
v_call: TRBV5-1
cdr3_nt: TGCGCCAGCAGCTTAGACAGCCCAGCAACTAATGAAAAACTGTTTTTT
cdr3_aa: CASSLDSPATNEKLFF

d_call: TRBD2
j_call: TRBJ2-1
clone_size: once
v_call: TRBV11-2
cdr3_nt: TGTGCCAGCAGCTTACGACTAGCGGGAGTTAATGAGCAGTTCTTC
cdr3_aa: CASSLRLAGVNEQFF

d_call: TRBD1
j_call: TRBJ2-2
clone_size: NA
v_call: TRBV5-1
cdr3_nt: TGCGCCAGCAGCTTGGCAGGGGGTCCCTCGGGCACCGGGGAGCTGTTTTTT
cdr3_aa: CASSLAGGPSGTGELFF

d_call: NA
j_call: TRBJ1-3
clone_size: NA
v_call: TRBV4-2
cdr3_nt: TGTGCCAGCAGCCAAGATTCTGAGGGAAGCTCTGGAAACACCATATATTTT
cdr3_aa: CASSQDSEGSSGNTIYF

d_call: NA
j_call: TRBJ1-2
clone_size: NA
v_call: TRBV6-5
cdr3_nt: TGTGCCAGCAGTTATGGGACGGGAGTCTATGGCTACACCTTC
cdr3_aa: CASSYGTGVYGYTF

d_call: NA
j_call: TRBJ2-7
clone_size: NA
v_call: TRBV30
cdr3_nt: TGTGCCTGGAGTGGACAGACAAACACGATTTCCTACGAGCAGTACTTC
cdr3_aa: CAWSGQTNTISYEQYF

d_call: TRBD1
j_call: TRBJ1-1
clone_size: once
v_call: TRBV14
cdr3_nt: TGTGCCAGCAGCCAGGACAGGGGGCCCACTGAAGCTTTCTTT
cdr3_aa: CASSQDRGPTEAFF

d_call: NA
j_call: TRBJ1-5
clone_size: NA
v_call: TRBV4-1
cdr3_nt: TGCGCCAGCAGCCTAAGGGAGGGTAGTAGCAATCAGCCCCAGCATTTT
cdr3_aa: CASSLREGSSNQPQHF

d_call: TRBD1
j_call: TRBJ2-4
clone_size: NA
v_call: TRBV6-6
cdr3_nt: TGTGCCAGCAGTTCAGGGGGCAGAAACATTCAGTACTTC
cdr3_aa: CASSSGGRNIQYF

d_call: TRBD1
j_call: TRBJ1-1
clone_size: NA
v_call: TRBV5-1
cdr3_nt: TGCGCCAGCAGCTTGGGGACAGGGGGCCGGAACACTGAAGCTTTCTTT
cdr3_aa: CASSLGTGGRNTEAFF

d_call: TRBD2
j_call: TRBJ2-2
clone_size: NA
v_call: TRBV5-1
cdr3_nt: TGCGCCAGCAGCTTGCTTGCTAGCGGGTATTCGAACACCGGGGAGCTGTTTTTT
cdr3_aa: CASSLLASGYSNTGELFF

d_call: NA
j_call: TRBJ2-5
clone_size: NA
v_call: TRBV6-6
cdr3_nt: TGTGCCAGCAGTCAGAGGGAAACCCAGTACTTC
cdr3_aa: CASSQRETQYF

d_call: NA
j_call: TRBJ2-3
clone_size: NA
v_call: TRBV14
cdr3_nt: TGTGCCAGCAGCCAAATCGGATGGAGCGGTCCCAGCACAGATACGCAGTATTTT
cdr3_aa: CASSQIGWSGPSTDTQYF

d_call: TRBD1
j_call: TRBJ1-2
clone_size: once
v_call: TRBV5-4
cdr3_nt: TGTGCCAGCAGCCCAGGGACAGAGAGATATGGCTACACCTTC
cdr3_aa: CASSPGTERYGYTF

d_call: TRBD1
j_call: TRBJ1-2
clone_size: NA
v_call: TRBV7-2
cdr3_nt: TGTGCCAGCAGCTCTAGCAGGGGGAACTATGGCTACACCTTC
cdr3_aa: CASSSSRGNYGYTF

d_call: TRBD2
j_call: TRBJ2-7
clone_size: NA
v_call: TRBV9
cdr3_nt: TGTGCCAGCAGCGTACTATCCGGGACTAGCGGGAGAATCCGGCAGTACTTC
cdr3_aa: CASSVLSGTSGRIRQYF

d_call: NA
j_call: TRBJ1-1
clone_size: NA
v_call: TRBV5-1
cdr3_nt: TGCGCCAGCAGCTTACAGAACACTGAAGCTTTCTTT
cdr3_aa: CASSLQNTEAFF

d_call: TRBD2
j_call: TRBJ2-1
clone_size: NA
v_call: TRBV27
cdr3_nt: TGTGCCAGCAGTTTAGCGGGAGGCCGAATAGCTAATGAGCAGTTCTTC
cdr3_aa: CASSLAGGRIANEQFF